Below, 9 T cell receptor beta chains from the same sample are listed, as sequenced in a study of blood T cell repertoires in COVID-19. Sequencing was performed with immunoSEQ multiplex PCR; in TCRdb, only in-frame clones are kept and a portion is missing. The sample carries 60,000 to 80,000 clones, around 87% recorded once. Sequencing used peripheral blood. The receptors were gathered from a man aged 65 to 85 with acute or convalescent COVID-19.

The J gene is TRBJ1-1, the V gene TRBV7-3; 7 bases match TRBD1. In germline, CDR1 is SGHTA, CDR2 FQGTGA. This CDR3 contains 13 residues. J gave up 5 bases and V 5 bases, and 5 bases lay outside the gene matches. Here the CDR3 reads CASSPTGRTEAFF. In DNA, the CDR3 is TGTGCCAGCAGCCCGACAGGGAGGACTGAAGCTTTCTTT.

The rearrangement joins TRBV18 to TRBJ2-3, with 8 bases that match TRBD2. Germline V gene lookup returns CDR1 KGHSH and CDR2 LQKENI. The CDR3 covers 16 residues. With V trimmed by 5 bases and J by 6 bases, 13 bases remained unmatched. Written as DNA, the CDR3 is TGTGCCAGCTCAACAAGACCTAGCGGGCTCAGCGATACGCAGTATTTT. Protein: CASSTRPSGLSDTQYF.

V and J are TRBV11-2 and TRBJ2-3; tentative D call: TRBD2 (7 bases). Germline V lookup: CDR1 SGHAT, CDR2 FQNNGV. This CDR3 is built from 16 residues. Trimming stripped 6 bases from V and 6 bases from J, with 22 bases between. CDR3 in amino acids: CASSFGGGGMSDTQYF. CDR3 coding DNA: TGTGCCAGCAGTTTCGGGGGAGGGGGTATGTCGGATACGCAGTATTTT.

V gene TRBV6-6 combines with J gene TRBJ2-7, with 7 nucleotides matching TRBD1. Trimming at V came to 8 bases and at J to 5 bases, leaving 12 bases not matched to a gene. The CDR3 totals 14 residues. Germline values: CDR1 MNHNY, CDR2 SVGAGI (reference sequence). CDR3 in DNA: TGTGCCAGCCGATCCGACAGGGAATTTGACGAGCAGTACTTC. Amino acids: CASRSDREFDEQYF.

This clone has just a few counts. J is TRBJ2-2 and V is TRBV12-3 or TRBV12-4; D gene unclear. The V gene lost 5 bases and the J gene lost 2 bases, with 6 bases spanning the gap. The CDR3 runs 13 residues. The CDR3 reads CASSKSNTGELFF. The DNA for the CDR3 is TGTGCCAGCAGTAAAAGCAACACCGGGGAGCTGTTTTTT.

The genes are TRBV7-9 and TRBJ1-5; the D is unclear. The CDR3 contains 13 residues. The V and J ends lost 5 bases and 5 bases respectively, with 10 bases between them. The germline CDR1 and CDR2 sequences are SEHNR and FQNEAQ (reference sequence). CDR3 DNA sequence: TGTGCCAGCAGCCGAGGGCTGGATCAGCCCCAGCATTTT. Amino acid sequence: CASSRGLDQPQHF. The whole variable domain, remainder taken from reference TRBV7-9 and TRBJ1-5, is DTGVSQNPRHKITKRGQNVTFRCDPISEHNRLYWYRQTLGQGPEFLTYFQNEAQLEKSRLLSDRFSAERPKGSFSTLEIQRTEQGDSAMYLCASSRGLDQPQHFGDGTRLSIL.

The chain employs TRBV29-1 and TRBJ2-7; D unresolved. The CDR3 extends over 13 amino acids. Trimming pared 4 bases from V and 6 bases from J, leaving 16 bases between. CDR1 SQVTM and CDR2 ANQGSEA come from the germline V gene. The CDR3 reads CSVGRNNLGEQYF. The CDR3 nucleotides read TGCAGCGTTGGACGGAATAACCTAGGCGAGCAGTACTTC.

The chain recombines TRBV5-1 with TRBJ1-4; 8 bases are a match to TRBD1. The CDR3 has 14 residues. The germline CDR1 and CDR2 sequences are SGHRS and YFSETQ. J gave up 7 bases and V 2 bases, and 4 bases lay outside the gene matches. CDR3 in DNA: TGCGCCAGCAGCTTCGACAGGGGAGGTGAAAAACTGTTTTTT. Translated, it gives CASSFDRGGEKLFF.

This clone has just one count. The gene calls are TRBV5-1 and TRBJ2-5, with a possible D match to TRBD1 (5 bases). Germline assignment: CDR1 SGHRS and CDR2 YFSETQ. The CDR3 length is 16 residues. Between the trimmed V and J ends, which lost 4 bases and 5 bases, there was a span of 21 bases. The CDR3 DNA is TGCGCCAGCAGCCAAGGACCGGCGTCGAACAGGGAGACCCAGTACTTC. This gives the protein CASSQGPASNRETQYF.